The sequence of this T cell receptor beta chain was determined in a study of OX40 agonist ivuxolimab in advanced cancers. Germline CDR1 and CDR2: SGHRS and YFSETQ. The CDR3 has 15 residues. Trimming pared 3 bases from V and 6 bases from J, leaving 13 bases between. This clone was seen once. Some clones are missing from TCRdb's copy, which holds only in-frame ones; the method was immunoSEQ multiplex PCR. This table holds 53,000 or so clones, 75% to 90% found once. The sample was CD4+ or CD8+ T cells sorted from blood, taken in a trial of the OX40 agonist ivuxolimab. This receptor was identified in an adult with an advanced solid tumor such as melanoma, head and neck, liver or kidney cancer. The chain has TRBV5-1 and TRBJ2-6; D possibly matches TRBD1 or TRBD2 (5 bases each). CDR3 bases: TGCGCCAGCAGCTCGAGCCCCGGGACGGCCAACGTCCTGACTTTC. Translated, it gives CASSSSPGTANVLTF.